The 28 T cell receptor beta chains below all came from one sample that was sequenced in a study of cytomegalovirus exposure and HLA in healthy donors. Primers included in the PCR were 60 Vbeta and 13 Jbeta primers. The data were produced by immunoSEQ multiplex PCR, yet TCRdb's version contains in-frame clones alone and is incomplete. Of approximately 150,000 clones in the sample, almost 85% were seen once. Sequencing was performed on PBMCs. All receptors come from a man under 40 in good health and CMV-seropositive.

The V and J genes are TRBV7-9 and TRBJ2-1; D call uncertain. CDR1 SEHNR and CDR2 FQNEAQ come from the germline V gene (reference sequence). V was clipped by 0 bases and J by 7 bases, with 13 bases between them. The CDR3 covers 15 residues. CDR3 amino acids: CASSLAVLAANEQFF. The CDR3 nucleotides are TGTGCCAGCAGCTTAGCGGTCCTGGCGGCTAATGAGCAGTTCTTC.

CDR3 residues: CASSDVGGRNSPLHF. The CDR3 DNA follows: TGTGCCAGCAGTGACGTCGGCGGGCGAAATTCACCCCTCCACTTT. V usage is TRBV25-1 and J usage is TRBJ1-6; D is unresolved. CDR1 and CDR2 (germline): MGHDK, SYGVNS. V lost 3 bases and J 7 bases, leaving 13 bases between the germline ends. This CDR3 is built from 15 residues.

In DNA, the CDR3 is TGTGCCAGCACCAATGAGGGCACCGGGGAGCTGTTTTTT. Amino acids: CASTNEGTGELFF. J is TRBJ2-2 and V is TRBV5-5; D may be TRBD2 (5 bases). Germline CDR1 SGHKS, CDR2 YYEKEE (reference sequence). The CDR3 extends over 13 amino acids. V was pared by 6 bases and J by 4 bases, with 10 bases between.

This rearrangement joins TRBV5-1 to TRBJ2-5; D is unclear. The germline V and J ends were trimmed by 1 base and 2 bases, with 9 bases remaining between them. The CDR3 is 14 residues long. Germline V CDR1 and CDR2: SGHRS, YFSETQ. The CDR3 region has the DNA TGCGCCAGCAGCTTGCGCCTAGGTCAAGAGACCCAGTACTTC. It encodes CASSLRLGQETQYF.

The gene calls are TRBV30 and TRBJ1-2, with 7 bases that match TRBD1. Germline values: CDR1 GTSNPN, CDR2 SVGIG (reference sequence). V lost 4 bases to trimming and J lost 4 bases; unmatched junction nucleotides: 12. The CDR3 has 15 residues. CDR3 in DNA: TGTGCCTGGAAGAACCGGGACAGCCTGACCTATGGCTACACCTTC. Protein product: CAWKNRDSLTYGYTF.

This clone has a single count. The J gene is TRBJ2-1, the V gene TRBV7-9; 8 bases fit TRBD2. This CDR3 comprises 15 residues. Germline CDR1 reads SEHNR; CDR2 reads FQNEAQ (reference sequence). The junction had 7 bases not matched to a gene; V was cut back by 5 bases and J by 4 bases. The CDR3 bases are TGTGCCAGCAGCCGCAGGACTAGCAAATACAATGAGCAGTTCTTC. Translating gives CASSRRTSKYNEQFF.

The chain combines TRBV5-1 with TRBJ2-3; no firm D call. V lost 2 bases, J lost 5 bases, and 9 bases lay in between. Germline V gene sequence: CDR1 SGHRS, CDR2 YFSETQ. The CDR3 runs to 13 residues. The CDR3 DNA reads TGCGCCAGCAGCTTAGTCCTAGGAGATACGCAGTATTTT. As protein: CASSLVLGDTQYF.

The count of this clone is one. The J gene is TRBJ2-7, the V gene TRBV5-1, with 9 bases lining up with TRBD1. Germline assignment: CDR1 SGHRS and CDR2 YFSETQ. This CDR3 has 14 amino acids. The junction had 3 bases not matched to a gene; V was cut back by 0 bases and J by 5 bases. In nucleotides, the CDR3 is TGCGCCAGCAGCTTGGGTCGGACAGGGGACGAGCAGTACTTC. Residues: CASSLGRTGDEQYF.

V usage is TRBV5-4 and J usage is TRBJ1-1, with 7 bases matching TRBD1. The junction had 8 bases not matched to a gene; V was cut back by 0 bases and J by 6 bases. CDR1 is SGHNT and CDR2 is YYREEE in the germline V gene (reference sequence). This CDR3 comprises 15 residues. CDR3 residues: CASSLDQGVVAEAFF. The CDR3 DNA reads TGTGCCAGCAGCTTGGATCAGGGGGTTGTCGCTGAAGCTTTCTTT.

This clone was seen a single time. V usage is TRBV28 and J usage is TRBJ2-3, with 7 nucleotides matching TRBD1. This CDR3 is 16 amino acids long. V shed 2 bases and J 2 bases; nucleotides not matched to a gene: 7. Germline lookup yields CDR1 MDHEN and CDR2 SYDVKM. The CDR3 region has the DNA TGTGCCAGCAGTTTAGGGTCAGGGGGTTCCACAGATACGCAGTATTTT. This encodes CASSLGSGGSTDTQYF.

The chain employs TRBV5-6 and TRBJ2-3; tentatively, D is TRBD2 (5 bases). The germline V and J ends were trimmed by 4 bases and 5 bases, with 14 bases remaining between them. The CDR3 runs 14 residues. Per germline, CDR1 SGHDT and CDR2 YYEEEE. CDR3 bases: TGTGCCAGCAGCCCACTAAGCGGACTAGATACGCAGTATTTT. This sequence encodes CASSPLSGLDTQYF. The variable domain in full, completed from reference TRBV5-6 and TRBJ2-3, reads DAGVTQSPTHLIKTRGQQVTLRCSPKSGHDTVSWYQQALGQGPQFIFQYYEEEERQRGNFPDRFSGHQFPNYSSELNVNALLLGDSALYLCASSPLSGLDTQYFGPGTRLTVL.

V and J are TRBV10-1 and TRBJ1-1, with 8 bases lining up with TRBD1. The V gene's germline CDR1 is WNHNN and CDR2 SYGVQD (reference sequence). The CDR3 is made up of 14 amino acids. Losses at the gene ends were 6 bases for V and 1 base for J; bases not matched to a gene: 4. CDR3 loop: CASSTGGPNTEAFF. DNA of the CDR3: TGCGCCAGCAGCACAGGGGGACCGAACACTGAAGCTTTCTTT.

The chain is built from TRBV30 and TRBJ2-3; unclear D gene. The CDR3 runs 14 residues. V was shortened by 0 bases and J by 0 bases, with 7 bases between the two germline ends. Germline values: CDR1 GTSNPN, CDR2 SVGIG (reference sequence). CDR3 coding DNA: TGTGCCTGGAGTGTACTTGGTAGCACAGATACGCAGTATTTT. Protein: CAWSVLGSTDTQYF.

The chain is built from TRBV28 and TRBJ2-7, with D unclear. V lost 6 bases and J 0 bases, leaving 9 bases between the germline ends. This CDR3 is built from 13 residues. Germline CDR1 is MDHEN and CDR2 is SYDVKM. In DNA, the CDR3 is TGTGCCAGCAGAATACAGAGCTCCTACGAGCAGTACTTC. This translates into CASRIQSSYEQYF.

V is TRBV6-1 and J is TRBJ2-2; TRBD2 agrees at 7 bases. CDR1 is MNHNS and CDR2 is SASEGT in the germline V gene. With V trimmed by 6 bases and J by 6 bases, 7 bases remained unmatched. There are 14 residues in the CDR3. In DNA, the CDR3 is TGTGCCAGCAGGGAGGGTCTAGCGGCCGGGGAGCTGTTTTTT. Its translation is CASREGLAAGELFF.

CDR3 DNA: TGTGCCAGTAGTATAGGGACAACTTGGGCCTACGAGCAGTACTTC. It yields the protein CASSIGTTWAYEQYF. The V gene is TRBV19, the J gene TRBJ2-7, with a possible D match to TRBD1 (5 bases). Germline V gives CDR1 LNHDA, CDR2 SQIVND (reference sequence). This CDR3 has 15 amino acids. The V end was cut by 1 base, the J end by 2 bases, with 12 bases between.

The genes are TRBV11-2 and TRBJ1-2; D unresolved. V lost 4 bases and J 4 bases, leaving 13 bases between the germline ends. This CDR3 spans 14 amino acids. Germline V lookup: CDR1 SGHAT, CDR2 FQNNGV. In nucleotides, the CDR3 is TGTGCCAGCAGCTCAGCGCCCCCAGTCTATGGCTACACCTTC. It is translated as CASSSAPPVYGYTF.

There are a few counts of this clone. The genes are TRBV11-3 and TRBJ2-7; 9 nucleotides agree with TRBD1. CDR1 and CDR2 from the germline V gene are SGHNT and YENEEA. The V and J ends lost 5 bases and 7 bases, in that order; junction bases with no gene match: 9. The CDR3 runs 14 residues. The CDR3 coding sequence is TGTGCCAGCAGCCTGGGACAGGGTGTTGGAGAGCAGTACTTC. Its protein product is CASSLGQGVGEQYF.

A few counts support this clone. The gene calls are TRBV4-1 and TRBJ2-1; possible D gene TRBD2, 6 bases. The germline V and J ends were trimmed by 0 bases and 0 bases, with 12 bases remaining between them. The CDR3 contains 17 residues. Per the germline V gene, CDR1 is MGHRA and CDR2 is YSYEKL. The CDR3 loop reads CASSQDASASSYNEQFF. In DNA form, the CDR3 reads TGCGCCAGCAGCCAAGATGCTAGCGCCAGCTCCTACAATGAGCAGTTCTTC.

CDR3 protein: CAWSGSGRAAGETQYF. The CDR3 nucleotides are TGTGCCTGGAGCGGTAGCGGGAGGGCCGCGGGGGAGACCCAGTACTTC. V is TRBV30 and J is TRBJ2-5, with TRBD2 matching 11 bases. The CDR3 spans 16 residues. The germline CDR1 and CDR2 sequences are GTSNPN and SVGIG (reference sequence). Trimming cost V 3 bases and J 5 bases; bases outside gene matches: 11.

This clone was seen a single time. This CDR3 is CASSLVITDTQYF. The DNA of the CDR3 is TGTGCCAGCAGCTTAGTCATCACAGATACGCAGTATTTT. The gene calls are TRBV11-2 and TRBJ2-3, with D unresolved. There are 13 residues in the CDR3. V gave up 1 base and J gave up 2 bases, with 4 bases separating them. Germline CDR1 reads SGHAT; CDR2 reads FQNNGV.

V usage is TRBV6-6 and J usage is TRBJ2-4; D call uncertain. Germline V gives CDR1 MNHNY, CDR2 SVGAGI (reference sequence). This CDR3 is built from 14 residues. The germline V and J ends were trimmed by 6 bases and 3 bases, with 12 bases remaining between them. The CDR3 region is CASRPSGDKNIQYF. The CDR3 DNA reads as TGTGCCAGCAGGCCCTCCGGTGACAAAAACATTCAGTACTTC.

The rearrangement joins TRBV27 to TRBJ2-1; 7 nucleotides agree with TRBD2. Per the germline V gene, CDR1 is MNHEY and CDR2 is SMNVEV (reference sequence). The trim removed 0 bases at V and 9 bases at J, leaving 11 bases unmatched. The CDR3 consists of 16 residues. In DNA form, the CDR3 reads TGTGCCAGCAGTTTATCAGGCGGGAGTAACATACGTGAGCAGTTCTTC. Protein: CASSLSGGSNIREQFF.

The V call is TRBV28, the J call TRBJ1-4, with D uncertain. Trimming shortened V by 5 bases and J by 8 bases, and 9 bases separated the two germline ends. CDR3 length: 12 amino acids. Germline CDR1 and CDR2: MDHEN and SYDVKM. In DNA form, the CDR3 reads TGTGCCAGCAGTATTCGCGGGGAAAAACTGTTTTTT. It yields the protein CASSIRGEKLFF.

The rearrangement uses TRBV9 and TRBJ2-7; D is possibly TRBD1 (5 bases). The CDR3 loop spans 17 amino acids. Germline assignment: CDR1 SGDLS and CDR2 YYNGEE. Trimming took 0 bases from V and 4 from J, leaving 20 bases between them. CDR3 sequence (DNA): TGTGCCAGCAGCGTAGGCTCTGCCGTCAGGGTTTATTACGAGCAGTACTTC. Translating gives CASSVGSAVRVYYEQYF.

On this clone itself: The identical CDR3 is also encoded by other nucleotide sequences in the sample. The chain uses TRBV6-1 and TRBJ2-3; D gene unclear. Germline CDR1 MNHNS, CDR2 SASEGT. The CDR3 spans 15 residues. Trimming took 1 base from V and 4 from J, leaving 12 bases between them. The CDR3 nucleotides read TGTGCCAGCAGTGAAGGGTTCTCGGGTCCAGATACGCAGTATTTT. Its translation: CASSEGFSGPDTQYF.

This clone was seen a single time. The chain is built from TRBV5-1 and TRBJ2-7; unclear D gene. The CDR3 extends over 14 amino acids. Per germline, CDR1 SGHRS and CDR2 YFSETQ. Between the trimmed V and J ends, which lost 4 bases and 0 bases, there was a span of 11 bases. The CDR3 coding sequence is TGCGCCAGCAGCCTAGATGAAGACTCCTACGAGCAGTACTTC. Translated: CASSLDEDSYEQYF. Supplemented by reference TRBV5-1 and TRBJ2-7, the full variable domain reads KAGVTQTPRYLIKTRGQQVTLSCSPISGHRSVSWYQQTPGQGLQFLFEYFSETQRNKGNFPGRFSGRQFSNSRSEMNVSTLELGDSALYLCASSLDEDSYEQYFGPGTRLTVT.

This clone was detected only a few times. V gene TRBV25-1 combines with J gene TRBJ2-6; perhaps TRBD1 as D (6 bases). V shed 3 bases and J shed 0 bases, with 9 bases lying between them. CDR3 length equals 16 residues. Germline CDR1 reads MGHDK; CDR2 reads SYGVNS. In DNA form, the CDR3 reads TGTGCCAGCAGTGACAGGGGTCGCTCTGGGGCCAACGTCCTGACTTTC. It specifies CASSDRGRSGANVLTF.